This T cell receptor beta chain stems from a study of T cell repertoires in cytomegalovirus infection. Looking at the study overall: It was the public TCR beta signatures that indicated both CMV infection and matching HLA type. Study-level points and caveats: The study identified carriers of CMV plus the relevant HLA from cumulative public TCR beta family frequency. HLA-C-restricted CMV clonotypes gave the most frequent clonotype in two of eight donors.

This clonotype occurred many times. The antigen remains undetermined. One entry per CDR3 protein results from TCRdb running MiXCR on the reads. Found here are some 940,000 distinct CDR3 sequences, approximately 32% of them singletons; the top ten hold roughly 13%. Trimming cost V 1 base and J 4 bases, with 7 bases left between them. This CDR3 has 13 residues. The sequence came from a human donor in good health (CMV status not recorded). Some clones in this sample may be carry-over from other donors' samples. Source: cultured CD8+ T cells from PBMCs, taken from culture after CMV antigen stimulation. The chain is built from TRBV12-3 or TRBV12-4 and TRBJ1-2; D not certain. The CDR3 spells CASSLGPSYGYTF. The CDR3 DNA sequence: TGTGCCAGCAGTTTAGGCCCGAGCTATGGCTACACCTTC.